The 2 T cell receptor beta chains presented below share a single source sample, sequenced in a study of Ad26.COV2.S vaccination and SARS-CoV-2 variants. Profiling relied on immunoSEQ multiplex PCR, and the TCRdb table lists in-frame clones only, not all of them. In the table there are just over 350,000 clones, around 90% of which are singletons. Specimen: peripheral blood, collected after recovery from COVID-19. Every receptor here comes from a human donor who had recovered from COVID-19.

This sequence joins TRBV7-9 and TRBJ2-7; D perhaps matches TRBD1 (5 bases). V was clipped by 0 bases and J by 3 bases, with 12 bases between them. The CDR3 loop spans 15 amino acids. Germline CDR1 SEHNR, CDR2 FQNEAQ (reference sequence). This CDR3 reads CASSLATGRVYEQYF. The CDR3 nucleotides are TGTGCCAGCAGCTTAGCTACTGGCAGGGTCTACGAGCAGTACTTC.

The chain couples TRBV27 to TRBJ1-1; D unresolved. This CDR3 spans 14 amino acids. Germline V gene lookup returns CDR1 MNHEY and CDR2 SMNVEV (reference sequence). Trimming removed 6 bases from V and 1 base from J, with 12 bases in between. In DNA form, the CDR3 reads TGTGCCAGCAGCCCCTGGGCCGGGAACACTGAAGCTTTCTTT. This gives the protein CASSPWAGNTEAFF.